The 30 T cell receptor beta chains below were found in one sample sequenced in a study of CD8+CD57+ T cells in acquired aplastic anemia. For sequencing, patients were chosen who had shown expansion of CD8+CD57+ cells by flow cytometry. According to the study, genomic DNA was the template for TCR beta VDJ and CDR3 profiling. TCRdb passed the reads through MiXCR, listing each CDR3 protein once. Of about 160,000 distinct CDR3 sequences listed, about 45% are singletons. The sequenced sample consisted of sorted CD4+, CD8+, or CD8+CD57+ T cells (not recorded which) from PBMCs. The receptors were sampled from a human donor with aplastic anemia.

Many counts were recorded for this clonotype. V is TRBV12-3 or TRBV12-4 and J is TRBJ2-7; 10 positions match TRBD1. This CDR3 has 14 amino acids. The J segment lost 2 bases and the V segment lost 6 bases, leaving 4 bases of the junction unmatched. This CDR3 reads CASRIGQGAYEQYF. In DNA, the CDR3 is TGTGCCAGCAGAATTGGACAGGGGGCCTACGAGCAGTACTTC.

The gene calls are TRBV24-1 and TRBJ2-7; TRBD2 is a possible D gene (7 bases). The germline V gene has CDR1 KGHDR and CDR2 SFDVKD. The CDR3 is 14 residues long. V lost 5 bases and J 2 bases, leaving 12 bases between the germline ends. In nucleotides, the CDR3 is TGTGCCACCAGTGGCGGGGGCAGGGCCTACGAGCAGTACTTC. Encoded protein: CATSGGGRAYEQYF.

This clonotype was recorded at least ten times. The chain combines TRBV5-4 with TRBJ2-1; D uncertain. With 3 bases removed from V and 0 bases from J, the gap between germline ends came to 10 bases. Germline V gene data show CDR1 as SGHNT and CDR2 as YYREEE (reference sequence). The CDR3 has 15 residues. In nucleotides, the CDR3 is TGTGCCAGCAGCTCCGATAGCCTCTCCTACAATGAGCAGTTCTTC. Its protein is CASSSDSLSYNEQFF.

The chain couples TRBV13 to TRBJ1-5; possible D gene TRBD1, 5 bases. CDR3 size: 14 residues. Trimming left V 0 bases short and J 6 bases short, with 9 bases between. CDR1 is PRHDT and CDR2 is FYEKMQ in the germline V gene (reference sequence). The CDR3 DNA reads as TGTGCCAGCAGCTTAGGGTCAGGGAGTCAGCCCCAGCATTTT. Translating gives CASSLGSGSQPQHF.

This clonotype was seen a few times. This chain uses TRBV18 with TRBJ1-2, with 7 positions matching TRBD1. Germline V gives CDR1 KGHSH, CDR2 LQKENI. The CDR3 consists of 14 residues. With V trimmed by 6 bases and J by 7 bases, 11 bases remained unmatched. This chain's CDR3 is CASSPFRGNSGYTF. CDR3 sequence (DNA): TGTGCCAGCTCTCCATTCAGGGGGAATTCTGGCTACACCTTC.

This chain joins TRBV29-1 and TRBJ2-3; D is unclear. Per the germline V gene, CDR1 is SQVTM and CDR2 is ANQGSEA. Deletions cut 5 bases from V and 3 bases from J, with 9 bases between. This CDR3 region has 12 residues. CDR3 in DNA: TGCAGCGTTAAAACCACGACAGATACGCAGTATTTT. This gives the protein CSVKTTTDTQYF.

A remark on this clonotype: A clone one base away is much larger, so this may be a read error. The genes are TRBV10-3 and TRBJ1-6; 7 bases match TRBD1. The CDR3 consists of 15 residues. CDR1 and CDR2 (germline): ENHRY, SYGVKD. CDR3 protein: CATSDRSSYNSPLRF. As DNA, the CDR3 is TGTGCCACCTCGGACAGGAGCTCCTATAATTCACCCCTCCGCTTT.

The chain carries TRBV15 and TRBJ2-7, with D perhaps matching TRBD1 (5 bases). The V gene's germline CDR1 is LNHNV and CDR2 YYDKDF (reference sequence). Trimming cost V 2 bases and J 4 bases, with 12 bases left between them. The CDR3 covers 14 residues. The CDR3 reads CATSRQGGSYEQYF. CDR3 sequence (DNA): TGTGCCACCAGCAGACAGGGTGGAAGTTACGAGCAGTACTTC.

This clonotype was recorded many times. The V call is TRBV4-1, the J call TRBJ1-6; no clear D. CDR3 length: 14 amino acids. Germline CDR1 and CDR2: MGHRA and YSYEKL. The V end lost 1 base, the J end lost 13 bases, and 14 bases lay between the germline ends. CDR3 coding DNA: TGCGCCAGCAGCCAAGGAAATCTCGCCGGGCCCCTCCACTTT. It is translated as CASSQGNLAGPLHF.

The genes are TRBV10-2 and TRBJ1-1; 8 bases map to TRBD1. There are 13 residues in the CDR3. In germline, CDR1 is WSHSY, CDR2 SAAADI. The V and J ends lost 6 bases and 4 bases, in that order; junction bases with no gene match: 4. The CDR3 coding sequence is TGCGCCAGCAGCGCACAGGGGGGCACTGAAGCTTTCTTT. Translating gives CASSAQGGTEAFF.

This clonotype was seen at least ten times. The chain uses TRBV7-3 and TRBJ2-7; TRBD2 matches 11 bases. V gave up 7 bases and J gave up 0 bases; unmatched junction bases: 14. The CDR3 is made up of 18 amino acids. The V gene's germline CDR1 is SGHTA and CDR2 FQGTGA. CDR3 sequence: CASIIGTSGGGYSYEQYV. The CDR3, as DNA: TGTGCCAGCATCATCGGGACTAGCGGAGGGGGGTACTCCTACGAGCAGTACGTC.

This clonotype has at least ten counts. This chain uses TRBV6-2 or TRBV6-3 with TRBJ1-6; D uncertain. Germline V lookup: CDR1 MNHEY, CDR2 SVGEGT. The CDR3 covers 16 residues. Between the trimmed V and J ends, which lost 2 bases and 6 bases, there was a span of 14 bases. The CDR3 region is CASSYPGMGPNSPLHF. Written as DNA, the CDR3 is TGTGCCAGCAGTTACCCGGGGATGGGCCCTAATTCACCCCTCCACTTT.

This clonotype was seen many times. The chain couples TRBV7-2 to TRBJ1-1, with D possibly matching TRBD1 (6 bases). The CDR3 loop spans 15 amino acids. CDR1 and CDR2 from the germline V gene are SGHTA and FQGNSA. Trimming cost V 5 bases and J 1 base, with 14 bases left between them. In nucleotides, the CDR3 is TGTGCCAGCAGCAGGGTACTGGGGGCGAACACTGAAGCTTTCTTT. Protein: CASSRVLGANTEAFF.

This clonotype was picked up many times. The chain couples TRBV24-1 to TRBJ2-1, with 7 bases identical to TRBD2. This CDR3 comprises 14 residues. V lost 4 bases, J lost 7 bases, and 6 bases stayed unmatched. From germline, CDR1 is KGHDR and CDR2 SFDVKD. The CDR3 loop is CATSEGGPLNEQFF. The CDR3 DNA is TGTGCCACCAGTGAGGGAGGGCCTTTGAATGAGCAGTTCTTC.

V usage is TRBV5-1 and J usage is TRBJ1-4; no clear D. The CDR3 runs to 13 residues. Germline loops: CDR1 SGHRS, CDR2 YFSETQ. V lost 4 bases, J lost 5 bases, and 9 bases lay in between. As DNA, the CDR3 is TGCGCCAGCAGCATAGAGCCCAATGAAAAACTGTTTTTT. Protein: CASSIEPNEKLFF.

This chain links TRBV30 with TRBJ2-3; D is uncertain. The V end was cut by 5 bases, the J end by 6 bases, with 12 bases between. The CDR3 contains 12 residues. From germline, CDR1 is GTSNPN and CDR2 SVGIG (reference sequence). The CDR3 here is CAWGPQLDTQYF. The CDR3 region has the DNA TGTGCCTGGGGCCCTCAATTGGATACGCAGTATTTT.

CDR3 sequence reads: CASSQGRGNQPQHF. The CDR3 DNA follows: TGTGCCAGCAGCCAGGGGAGAGGCAATCAGCCCCAGCATTTT. The chain employs TRBV7-2 and TRBJ1-5, with D possibly being TRBD1 (6 bases). CDR3 length: 14 amino acids. Deletions cut 5 bases from V and 2 bases from J, with 10 bases between. Germline-derived CDR1 and CDR2 are SGHTA and FQGNSA. The full variable domain, completed using reference TRBV7-2 and TRBJ1-5, is GAGVSQSPSNKVTEKGKDVELRCDPISGHTALYWYRQSLGQGLEFLIYFQGNSAPDKSGLPSDRFSAERTGGSVSTLTIQRTQQEDSAVYLCASSQGRGNQPQHFGDGTRLSIL.

This clonotype has at least ten counts. This chain uses TRBV13 with TRBJ2-5; D tentatively fits TRBD1 or TRBD2 (6 bases each). There are 15 residues in the CDR3. Trimming took off 1 base at V and 4 bases at J, with 13 bases between the two ends. Germline values: CDR1 PRHDT, CDR2 FYEKMQ (reference sequence). The CDR3 here is CASSLVGRGLETQYF. The CDR3 DNA is TGTGCCAGCAGCTTAGTCGGTCGGGGGCTAGAGACCCAGTACTTC.

This clonotype was seen only a few times. This chain connects TRBV7-2 to TRBJ2-7; no definite D call. The ends were cut back, 3 bases at V and 2 bases at J, with 8 bases in the middle. Germline CDR1 and CDR2: SGHTA and FQGNSA. The CDR3 spans 13 residues. CDR3 in amino acids: CASSFGSTYEQYF. CDR3 in DNA: TGTGCCAGCAGCTTTGGATCTACCTACGAGCAGTACTTC.

As concerns this clonotype: A read error is possible here, since a much larger clone lies one base away. The CDR3 spells CASSQRGGYGYTF. CDR3 nucleotide sequence: TGTGCCAGCAGCCAGCGGGGGGGCTATGGCTACACCTTC. The rearrangement links TRBV3-1 to TRBJ1-2; a weak D match, TRBD1 (5 bases). The germline gives CDR1 LGHDT, CDR2 YNNKEL (reference sequence). The CDR3 has 13 residues. The V end lost 3 bases, the J end lost 4 bases, and 9 bases lay between the germline ends.

This clonotype was counted only a few times. V and J are TRBV6-2 or TRBV6-3 and TRBJ2-1; 9 bases map to TRBD2. The CDR3 is made up of 17 amino acids. CDR1 MNHEY and CDR2 SVGEGT come from the germline V gene. The V gene end was trimmed by 6 bases and the J gene end by 4 bases; junction bases not matched to a gene: 13. In DNA form, the CDR3 reads TGTGCCAGCAGCTACCCCCAAGCGGGGGGAGCTTACAATGAGCAGTTCTTC. Protein product: CASSYPQAGGAYNEQFF.

The V call is TRBV7-3, the J call TRBJ1-2; D not certain. Germline loops: CDR1 SGHTA, CDR2 FQGTGA. The CDR3 has 13 residues. The V gene lost 1 base and the J gene lost 2 bases, with 5 bases spanning the gap. For the CDR3, the DNA is TGTGCCAGCAGCTTAAAAGCGAACTATGGCTACACCTTC. Amino acids: CASSLKANYGYTF.

This clonotype was seen more than once but under ten times. V and J are TRBV10-3 and TRBJ2-5; 11 bases line up with TRBD2. V gave up 4 bases and J gave up 1 base; unmatched junction bases: 2. Looked up from germline, CDR1 is ENHRY and CDR2 is SYGVKD. The length of the CDR3 is 15 residues. CDR3 DNA: TGTGCCATCAGTGGGCTAGCGGGGGGCCAAGAGACCCAGTACTTC. Translating gives CAISGLAGGQETQYF.

This clonotype was found a few times. This chain joins TRBV11-1 and TRBJ1-1; 11 bases fit TRBD1. The germline V gene encodes CDR1 SGHAT and CDR2 FQDESV (reference sequence). Germline trimming cut 5 bases from V and 1 base from J; bases unmatched to any gene: 18. The CDR3 has 20 amino acids. The CDR3, as DNA: TGTGCCAGCAGCGCCAAAGGGAGGCGGACAGGGGGCGCGGGGAACACTGAAGCTTTCTTT. Translating gives CASSAKGRRTGGAGNTEAFF.

Ten or more counts support this clonotype. The gene calls are TRBV4-3 and TRBJ2-3; 8 bases align to TRBD2. This CDR3 contains 16 residues. The germline V gene has CDR1 LGHNA and CDR2 YSLEER. The V segment lost 1 base and the J segment 2 bases; nucleotides outside the gene matches: 5. In nucleotides, the CDR3 is TGCGCCAGCAGCCAAGTAGCTAGCGGGTTCACAGATACGCAGTATTTT. It codes for CASSQVASGFTDTQYF.

In regard to this clonotype: A read error may be the cause here, since a much bigger clone is one base away. This rearrangement joins TRBV10-3 to TRBJ1-4; tentative D call: TRBD1 (6 bases). CDR3 length: 17 residues. V was clipped by 11 bases and J by 0 bases, with 22 bases between them. The germline gives CDR1 ENHRY, CDR2 SYGVKD. CDR3 region: CAGSYRQGQATNEKLFF. CDR3 in DNA: TGTGCCGGCAGTTATCGGCAGGGACAAGCAACTAATGAAAAACTGTTTTTT.

The rearrangement uses TRBV20-1 and TRBJ2-7; the match to TRBD2 covers 9 bases. With V trimmed by 6 bases and J by 4 bases, 7 bases remained unmatched. CDR3 length: 13 amino acids. Germline assignment: CDR1 DFQATT and CDR2 SNEGSKA (reference sequence). The CDR3 loop is CSASGGPRYEQYF. In DNA form, the CDR3 reads TGCAGTGCCAGCGGGGGGCCTCGGTACGAGCAGTACTTC.

The chain has TRBV7-2 and TRBJ2-3; no firm D call. V shed 5 bases and J shed 5 bases, with 11 bases lying between them. Germline loops: CDR1 SGHTA, CDR2 FQGNSA. CDR3 size: 13 residues. CDR3 coding DNA: TGTGCCAGCAGCCCCAAGTGGGGAGATACGCAGTATTTT. Its translation is CASSPKWGDTQYF.

This clonotype was found a few times. The gene calls are TRBV2 and TRBJ2-7; D gene ambiguous. CDR3 length: 12 amino acids. With 6 bases removed from V and 4 bases from J, the gap between germline ends came to 10 bases. Germline V CDR1 and CDR2: SNHLY, FYNNEI. The CDR3 loop is CASRRGGYEQYF. The CDR3 coding sequence is TGTGCCAGCAGGAGAGGTGGTTACGAGCAGTACTTC.

This chain joins TRBV6-5 and TRBJ1-4, with D perhaps TRBD1 (5 bases). The CDR3 totals 16 residues. V dropped 2 bases and J dropped 4 bases, with 14 bases sitting between them. Per the germline V gene, CDR1 is MNHEY and CDR2 is SVGAGI. CDR3 nucleotide sequence: TGTGCCAGCAGTTACCGGTTGACAGCCTATAATGAAAAACTGTTTTTT. It encodes CASSYRLTAYNEKLFF.